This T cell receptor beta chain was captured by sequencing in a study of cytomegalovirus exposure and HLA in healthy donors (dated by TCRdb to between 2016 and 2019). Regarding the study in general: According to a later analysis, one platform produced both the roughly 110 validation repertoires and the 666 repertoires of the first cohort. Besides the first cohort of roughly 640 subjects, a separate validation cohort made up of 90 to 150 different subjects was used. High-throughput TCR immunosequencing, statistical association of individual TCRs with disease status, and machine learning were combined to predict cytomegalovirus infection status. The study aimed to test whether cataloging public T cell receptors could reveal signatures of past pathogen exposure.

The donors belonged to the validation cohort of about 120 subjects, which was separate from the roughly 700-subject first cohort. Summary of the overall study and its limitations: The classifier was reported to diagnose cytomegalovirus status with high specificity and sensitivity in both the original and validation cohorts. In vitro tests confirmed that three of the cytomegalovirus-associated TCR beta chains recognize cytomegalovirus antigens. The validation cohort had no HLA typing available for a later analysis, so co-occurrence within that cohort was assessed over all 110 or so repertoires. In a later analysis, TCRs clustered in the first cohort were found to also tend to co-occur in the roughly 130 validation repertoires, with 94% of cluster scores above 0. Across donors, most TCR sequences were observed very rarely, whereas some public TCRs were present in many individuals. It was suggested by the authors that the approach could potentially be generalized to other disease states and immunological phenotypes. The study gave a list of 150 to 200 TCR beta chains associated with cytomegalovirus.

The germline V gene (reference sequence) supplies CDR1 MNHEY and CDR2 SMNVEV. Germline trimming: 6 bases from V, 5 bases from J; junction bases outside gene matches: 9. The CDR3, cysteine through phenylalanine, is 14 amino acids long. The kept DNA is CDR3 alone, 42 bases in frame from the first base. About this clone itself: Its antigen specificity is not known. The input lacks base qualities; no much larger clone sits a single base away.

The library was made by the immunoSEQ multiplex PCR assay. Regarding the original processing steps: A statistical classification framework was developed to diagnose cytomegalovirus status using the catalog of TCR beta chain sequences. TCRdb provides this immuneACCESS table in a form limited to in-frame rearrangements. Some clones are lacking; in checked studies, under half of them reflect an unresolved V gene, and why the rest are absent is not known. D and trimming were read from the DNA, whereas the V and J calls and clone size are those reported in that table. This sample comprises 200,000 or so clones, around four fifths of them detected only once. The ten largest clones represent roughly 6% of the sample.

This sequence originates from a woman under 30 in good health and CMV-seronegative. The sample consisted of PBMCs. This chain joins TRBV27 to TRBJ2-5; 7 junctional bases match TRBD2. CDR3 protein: CASSRLGGGETQYF. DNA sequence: TGTGCCAGCAGCAGGCTCGGGGGAGGGGAGACCCAGTACTTC.